This entry lists 25 T cell receptor beta chains sequenced from one sample in a study of T cell repertoires in cytomegalovirus infection. Their antigens remain unidentified. Each CDR3 protein is one row after TCRdb ran MiXCR on the reads. Among 75,000 to 100,000 distinct CDR3 sequences listed, approximately 30% were seen once. The material was CD8+ T cells from cultured PBMCs, obtained from culture after CMV antigen stimulation. The receptor set was obtained from a human donor in good health (CMV status not recorded). Some clones in this sample may be carry-over from other donors' samples.

This clonotype was counted only a few times. This sequence joins TRBV2 and TRBJ2-3; 11 nucleotides match TRBD2. Germline values: CDR1 SNHLY, CDR2 FYNNEI. Trimming removed 4 bases from V and 3 bases from J; junction bases left unmatched: 0. This CDR3 region has 14 residues. The CDR3 region has the DNA TGTGCCAGCAGTGGACTAGCGGGGACAGATACGCAGTATTTT. This codes for CASSGLAGTDTQYF.

This clonotype was seen ten or more times. The chain recombines TRBV7-2 with TRBJ1-5, with D possibly TRBD1 on 6 matching bases. CDR3 length equals 12 residues. The germline V gene encodes CDR1 SGHTA and CDR2 FQGNSA. V lost 8 bases and J lost 4, with 9 bases in between. In DNA, the CDR3 is TGTGCCAGCGGCAGGGGAAATCAGCCCCAGCATTTT. This encodes CASGRGNQPQHF.

This clonotype has more than one count but fewer than ten. The gene calls are TRBV12-3 or TRBV12-4 and TRBJ2-3, with TRBD1 as a possible D gene (5 bases). There are 14 residues in the CDR3. Trimming stripped 5 bases from V and 1 base from J, with 10 bases between. The CDR3 sequence is CASSRGQRTDTQYF. The CDR3 DNA reads TGTGCCAGCAGTCGCGGACAACGCACAGATACGCAGTATTTT.

This chain joins TRBV7-3 and TRBJ2-2; perhaps TRBD2 as D (5 bases). In germline, CDR1 is SGHTA, CDR2 FQGTGA. The CDR3 totals 14 residues. Trimming pared 0 bases from V and 5 bases from J, leaving 7 bases between. The CDR3 DNA is TGTGCCAGCAGCTTAACCGGGATTACCGGGGAGCTGTTTTTT. Translated: CASSLTGITGELFF.

The chain carries TRBV24-1 and TRBJ2-2; no clear D gene. V lost 0 bases to trimming and J lost 6 bases, with 4 bases between them. Looked up from germline, CDR1 is KGHDR and CDR2 is SFDVKD. The CDR3 has 13 residues. CDR3 loop: CATSDLPAGELFF. The CDR3 coding sequence is TGTGCCACCAGTGATTTGCCCGCCGGGGAGCTGTTTTTT.

At least ten counts were recorded for this clonotype. J is TRBJ2-1 and V is TRBV27; no firm D call. V was pared by 2 bases and J by 5 bases, with 7 bases between. Germline-derived CDR1 and CDR2 are MNHEY and SMNVEV (reference sequence). CDR3 length equals 13 residues. CDR3: CASSLTQNNEQFF. CDR3 DNA sequence: TGTGCCAGCAGTTTAACACAGAACAATGAGCAGTTCTTC.

The chain recombines TRBV5-3 with TRBJ2-2; the match to TRBD2 covers 7 bases. TRBV5-3 is noted as an ORF with a role that remains uncertain. The CDR3 contains 15 residues. V gave up 8 bases and J gave up 2 bases; unmatched junction bases: 9. The CDR3 DNA reads as TGTGCCAGCAGCGGGGATCTTATTAACACCGGGGAGCTGTTTTTT. Its protein is CASSGDLINTGELFF.

The chain recombines TRBV5-1 with TRBJ1-1; perhaps TRBD1 as D (6 bases). Per germline, CDR1 SGHRS and CDR2 YFSETQ. This CDR3 region has 15 residues. The V gene lost 1 base and the J gene lost 2 bases, with 12 bases spanning the gap. Written as DNA, the CDR3 is TGCGCCAGCAGCTTGTACCGGGGGCCAAACACTGAAGCTTTCTTT. Translation gives CASSLYRGPNTEAFF.

This sequence joins TRBV4-2 and TRBJ1-5; 8 bases are a match to TRBD1. CDR3 length: 14 residues. Germline V gene lookup returns CDR1 LGHNA and CDR2 YNFKEQ. The ends lost 4 bases at V and 5 bases at J; junction bases unmatched: 4. The CDR3 is CASSRSGGDQPQHF. In DNA, the CDR3 is TGTGCCAGCAGCCGGTCAGGGGGCGATCAGCCCCAGCATTTT.

This clonotype was counted between two and nine times. This chain joins TRBV2 and TRBJ1-5; D is perhaps TRBD1 (6 bases). The CDR3 runs 15 residues. Germline CDR1 SNHLY, CDR2 FYNNEI. V was trimmed by 2 bases and J by 0 bases, leaving 8 bases between them. This CDR3 reads CASSEWTDSNQPQHF. DNA for the CDR3: TGTGCCAGCAGTGAATGGACAGATAGCAATCAGCCCCAGCATTTT.

This sequence joins TRBV7-4 and TRBJ1-4; no reliable D call. This CDR3 has 14 residues. The germline CDR1 and CDR2 sequences are SGHVT and SQSDAQ. Trimming removed 4 bases from V and 5 bases from J, with 11 bases in between. The CDR3 here is CASSSEAENEKLFF. CDR3 in DNA: TGTGCCAGCAGCTCTGAGGCGGAAAATGAAAAACTGTTTTTT.

This clonotype appeared once. The chain employs TRBV2 and TRBJ2-1, with TRBD2 identical over 10 bases. CDR3 size: 18 residues. Germline V gives CDR1 SNHLY, CDR2 FYNNEI. With 7 bases clipped from V and 0 bases from J, the junction kept 12 bases outside the gene matches. In DNA form, the CDR3 reads TGTGCCAGCAATTGGCTAGCGGGGGATGCCTTCTCCTACAATGAGCAGTTCTTC. Its protein product is CASNWLAGDAFSYNEQFF. Filled out from reference TRBV2 and TRBJ2-1, the complete variable domain reads EPEVTQTPSHQVTQMGQEVILRCVPISNHLYFYWYRQILGQKVEFLVSFYNNEISEKSEIFDDQFSVERPDGSNFTLKIRSTKLEDSAMYFCASNWLAGDAFSYNEQFFGPGTRLTVL.

This clonotype was seen repeatedly, ten times or more. The rearrangement uses TRBV11-2 and TRBJ2-1, with D possibly matching TRBD1 (5 bases). There are 17 residues in the CDR3. Germline CDR1 SGHAT, CDR2 FQNNGV. Trimming cost V 3 bases and J 4 bases, with 19 bases left between them. The chain's CDR3 is CASSFGFVGPDYNEQFF. The CDR3 DNA sequence: TGTGCCAGCAGCTTTGGTTTCGTGGGGCCAGATTACAATGAGCAGTTCTTC.

This clonotype showed up many times. V usage is TRBV7-9 and J usage is TRBJ2-5; D unresolved. Per the germline V gene, CDR1 is SEHNR and CDR2 is FQNEAQ (reference sequence). The CDR3 contains 12 residues. The V end lost 4 bases, the J end lost 7 bases, and 10 bases lay between the germline ends. This CDR3 is CASSSPHGTQYF. Here the CDR3 DNA reads TGTGCCAGCAGCTCGCCACACGGGACCCAGTACTTC.

This clonotype was counted ten times or more. The CDR3: CASSELRSGGVEQYF. The CDR3 DNA reads as TGTGCCAGCAGTGAATTGCGTAGCGGGGGGGTTGAGCAGTACTTC. The chain links TRBV6-1 to TRBJ2-7; 11 bases fit TRBD2. This CDR3 contains 15 residues. Germline V gives CDR1 MNHNS, CDR2 SASEGT. V trimming: 2 bases; J trimming: 7 bases; junction bases outside the gene matches: 7.

This clonotype was observed a handful of times. The rearrangement joins TRBV4-1 to TRBJ2-6, with a tentative D call TRBD2 (5 bases). Trimming took off 0 bases at V and 0 bases at J, with 9 bases between the two ends. Germline values: CDR1 MGHRA, CDR2 YSYEKL. This CDR3 is built from 17 residues. The CDR3 region has the DNA TGCGCCAGCAGCCAAGACGTTCGGGGCTCTGGGGCCAACGTCCTGACTTTC. Translating gives CASSQDVRGSGANVLTF.

This chain links TRBV7-9 with TRBJ1-3; D is unclear. Trimming took 5 bases from V and 2 from J, leaving 16 bases between them. Germline values: CDR1 SEHNR, CDR2 FQNEAQ (reference sequence). The CDR3 sequence is 16 residues long. This CDR3 reads CASSTTRSSTGNTIYF. The CDR3 coding sequence is TGTGCCAGCAGCACTACCCGTAGCAGCACTGGAAACACCATATATTTT.

The chain couples TRBV28 to TRBJ1-4; 9 positions agree with TRBD1. The length of the CDR3 is 15 residues. The germline gives CDR1 MDHEN, CDR2 SYDVKM. V lost 6 bases to trimming and J lost 5 bases; unmatched junction nucleotides: 7. CDR3 sequence reads: CASSTPGTGNEKLFF. The CDR3 DNA reads as TGTGCCAGCAGCACCCCCGGGACAGGGAATGAAAAACTGTTTTTT.

The sample holds many counts of this clonotype. The chain links TRBV4-1 to TRBJ2-2; 11 bases match TRBD2. The V and J ends lost 3 bases and 6 bases, in that order; junction bases with no gene match: 6. CDR3 length: 16 amino acids. CDR1 and CDR2 from the germline V gene are MGHRA and YSYEKL. CDR3 sequence reads: CASSHIAGGPAGELFF. CDR3 sequence (DNA): TGCGCCAGCAGCCACATAGCGGGGGGGCCGGCCGGGGAGCTGTTTTTT.

The sample holds a few counts of this clonotype. This chain uses TRBV2 with TRBJ1-2; D is unclear. Germline-derived CDR1 and CDR2 are SNHLY and FYNNEI. CDR3 size: 13 residues. V shed 10 bases and J shed 4 bases, with 16 bases lying between them. The CDR3 bases are TGTGCCATTTTGGACGGCTTAAGCTATGGCTACACCTTC. Its translation is CAILDGLSYGYTF.

The genes are TRBV5-6 and TRBJ1-5; no firm D call. Trimming pared 0 bases from V and 9 bases from J, leaving 10 bases between. Germline values: CDR1 SGHDT, CDR2 YYEEEE. There are 13 residues in the CDR3. The CDR3 coding sequence is TGTGCCAGCAGCTTGGATGCATCAGCGCCCCAGCATTTT. This encodes CASSLDASAPQHF.

This clonotype has a handful of counts. The chain employs TRBV7-9 and TRBJ2-1, with unresolved D. The CDR3 sequence is 13 residues long. Trimming pared 4 bases from V and 5 bases from J, leaving 9 bases between. Germline V CDR1 and CDR2: SEHNR, FQNEAQ (reference sequence). The CDR3 DNA sequence: TGTGCCAGCAGCTCAAAACAGAACAATGAGCAGTTCTTC. It encodes CASSSKQNNEQFF.

This clonotype has at least ten counts. The J gene is TRBJ1-5, the V gene TRBV5-4; perhaps TRBD1 as D (5 bases). Germline loops: CDR1 SGHNT, CDR2 YYREEE (reference sequence). Trimming removed 4 bases at V and 2 bases at J, with 13 bases between. This CDR3 region has 15 residues. CDR3: CASSRGGFGNQPQHF. CDR3 nucleotides: TGTGCCAGCAGCCGGGGGGGGTTTGGCAATCAGCCCCAGCATTTT.

The chain couples TRBV25-1 to TRBJ2-7; D gene uncertain. The germline V gene has CDR1 MGHDK and CDR2 SYGVNS. This CDR3 spans 14 amino acids. Trimming removed 1 base from V and 4 bases from J, with 11 bases in between. The CDR3 bases are TGTGCCAGCAGTGAATCCCACGGAAAATACGAGCAGTACTTC. Protein product: CASSESHGKYEQYF.

The chain carries TRBV7-3 and TRBJ2-7; D gene unclear. Trimming pared 4 bases from V and 3 bases from J, leaving 10 bases between. The CDR3 is made up of 13 amino acids. CDR1 is SGHTA and CDR2 is FQGTGA in the germline V gene. As DNA, the CDR3 is TGTGCCAGCAGCTCCACCGTCGGCTACGAGCAGTACTTC. Translation gives CASSSTVGYEQYF.